The 19 T cell receptor beta chains below were found in one sample sequenced in a study of T cells in Graves' hyperthyroidism and ophthalmopathy. Amplified TCR beta CDR3 regions derived from RNA transcripts. A set of HTBI primers served as the primers for a first-round RT-PCR of the TCR CDR3. TCRdb reprocessed the multiplex PCR reads with MiXCR, giving one entry per CDR3 protein. Of 500,000 to 600,000 distinct CDR3 sequences listed, approximately 20% are singletons. The sequencing sample was made of blood. These receptors were taken from a man aged 35 to 55 with Graves' ophthalmopathy.

This rearrangement joins TRBV9 to TRBJ2-3; 9 bases agree with TRBD2. CDR1 and CDR2 (germline): SGDLS, YYNGEE. Trimming took 0 bases from V and 6 from J; bases not matched to a gene: 5. The CDR3 runs to 15 residues. CDR3 in amino acids: CASSVVSGGTDTQYF. The CDR3 DNA reads TGTGCCAGCAGCGTAGTTAGCGGGGGAACCGATACGCAGTATTTT.

This clonotype occurred many times. CDR3 protein: CASSFLQGSSSMGYTF. The CDR3, as DNA: TGTGCCAGCAGCTTTCTCCAGGGGTCTTCGTCTATGGGCTACACCTTC. The V gene is TRBV3-1, the J gene TRBJ1-2, with a weak D call TRBD1 (6 bases). Trimming removed 5 bases at V and 8 bases at J, with 24 bases between. This CDR3 has 16 amino acids. The germline V gene encodes CDR1 LGHDT and CDR2 YNNKEL (reference sequence). The full variable domain, rest sourced from reference TRBV3-1 and TRBJ1-2, is DTAVSQTPKYLVTQMGNDKSIKCEQNLGHDTMYWYKQDSKKFLKIMFSYNNKELIINETVPNRFSPKSPDKAHLNLHINSLELGDSAVYFCASSFLQGSSSMGYTFGSGTRLTVV.

This clonotype was detected only a few times. V usage is TRBV10-1 and J usage is TRBJ2-3, with TRBD2 identical over 9 bases. CDR3 length: 16 residues. After removal of 2 bases from V and 3 bases from J, the junction contained 6 bases not matched to a gene. CDR1 and CDR2 from the germline V gene are WNHNN and SYGVQD (reference sequence). The CDR3 loop is CASSEALAGWTDTQYF. In DNA form, the CDR3 reads TGCGCCAGCAGTGAGGCGCTAGCGGGGTGGACAGATACGCAGTATTTT.

This chain links TRBV28 with TRBJ2-6; D is uncertain. Trimming removed 10 bases at V and 0 bases at J, with 13 bases between. CDR1 MDHEN and CDR2 SYDVKM come from the germline V gene. The CDR3 is 15 amino acids. The CDR3 region has the DNA TGTGCCACTTTAACCAGCCTCTCTGGGGCCAACGTCCTGACTTTC. This codes for CATLTSLSGANVLTF.

The genes are TRBV20-1 and TRBJ2-1; 12 nucleotides align to TRBD2. CDR3 size: 16 residues. Germline V gene data show CDR1 as DFQATT and CDR2 as SNEGSKA (reference sequence). J lost 4 bases, V lost 3 bases, and 7 bases had no gene match. The CDR3 DNA reads as TGCAGTGCTAGGGCGCTAGCGGGAGGGCCTTACAATGAGCAGTTCTTC. Translating gives CSARALAGGPYNEQFF.

The chain uses TRBV6-2 or TRBV6-3 and TRBJ2-1, with TRBD1 matching 7 bases. The CDR3 totals 13 residues. Germline V lookup: CDR1 MNHEY, CDR2 SVGEGT. The trim removed 8 bases at V and 10 bases at J, leaving 11 bases unmatched. This chain's CDR3 is CASRDRVIREQFF. CDR3 in DNA: TGTGCCAGCCGTGACAGGGTGATTCGAGAGCAGTTCTTC.

The chain uses TRBV10-3 and TRBJ2-7; maybe TRBD1 (6 bases). V lost 6 bases and J 4 bases, leaving 13 bases between the germline ends. CDR1 is ENHRY and CDR2 is SYGVKD in the germline V gene. The CDR3 is 13 amino acids. As DNA, the CDR3 is TGTGCCATCAGGGAAGGGGGAGAGTACGAGCAGTACTTC. Translated, it gives CAIREGGEYEQYF.

The sample holds a few counts of this clonotype. This chain links TRBV4-2 with TRBJ1-2; D remains unclear. Germline CDR1 LGHNA, CDR2 YNFKEQ. The CDR3 length is 13 residues. The V end lost 0 bases, the J end lost 4 bases, and 6 bases lay between the germline ends. CDR3: CASSQESVYGYTF. The CDR3 nucleotides read TGTGCCAGCAGCCAAGAGTCCGTCTATGGCTACACCTTC.

With respect to this clonotype: It may be a read error: a sequence one base away is much more abundant. V usage is TRBV28 and J usage is TRBJ1-5, with D uncertain. Germline loops: CDR1 MDHEN, CDR2 SYDVKM. The CDR3 runs to 14 residues. Trimming left V 6 bases short and J 2 bases short, with 11 bases between. The CDR3 is CASRPSYGNQPQHF. CDR3 in DNA: TGTGCCAGCAGGCCGAGCTATGGCAATCAGCCCCAGCATTTT.

This rearrangement joins TRBV7-3 to TRBJ2-3; 7 bases are shared with TRBD2. Germline trimming cut 2 bases from V and 2 bases from J; bases unmatched to any gene: 10. The germline gives CDR1 SGHTA, CDR2 FQGTGA. CDR3 size: 17 residues. DNA of the CDR3: TGTGCCAGCAGCTTAGTTACTAGCGCGGATTACACAGATACGCAGTATTTT. Protein: CASSLVTSADYTDTQYF.

The chain joins TRBV11-2 to TRBJ2-7; 11 nucleotides agree with TRBD2. CDR3 length: 11 residues. CDR1 SGHAT and CDR2 FQNNGV come from the germline V gene. The CDR3 DNA is TGTCCTAGCGGGGGGTCCTACGAGCAGTACTTC. Translation gives CPSGGSYEQYF.

This clonotype was seen only a few times. The chain employs TRBV20-1 and TRBJ2-1; a possible D gene is TRBD2 (6 bases). Germline CDR1 reads DFQATT; CDR2 reads SNEGSKA (reference sequence). V lost 6 bases, J lost 0 bases, and 15 bases lay in between. This CDR3 spans 15 amino acids. The CDR3 reads CSARGLASSYNEQFF. The CDR3 DNA reads as TGCAGTGCGAGGGGACTTGCGAGCTCCTACAATGAGCAGTTCTTC.

About this clonotype: This sequence may be a read error, since a much larger clone differs from it by one base. The J gene is TRBJ1-3, the V gene TRBV9, with a tentative D call TRBD1 (5 bases). Germline CDR1 is SGDLS and CDR2 is YYNGEE. This CDR3 region has 13 residues. Here the CDR3 reads CANSPRGANTIYF. CDR3 coding DNA: TGTGCCAACAGCCCTAGGGGCGCGAACACCATATATTTT.

The chain uses TRBV5-1 and TRBJ2-1; perhaps TRBD2 as D (6 bases). V lost 5 bases and J lost 6, with 18 bases in between. The CDR3 is made up of 15 amino acids. Germline loops: CDR1 SGHRS, CDR2 YFSETQ. The CDR3 sequence: CASSPGTLRGNEQFF. CDR3 in DNA: TGCGCCAGCAGTCCGGGGACTTTAAGAGGCAATGAGCAGTTCTTC.

For this clonotype: Possible read error: a much larger clone is one base away. The gene calls are TRBV2 and TRBJ2-7; no clear D gene. The CDR3 runs 14 residues. Germline V gene lookup returns CDR1 SNHLY and CDR2 FYNNEI. Trimming left V 4 bases short and J 4 bases short, with 14 bases between. In DNA, the CDR3 is TGTGCCAGCAGTGGTTCGAGACTTTTATACGAGCAGTACTTC. Translation gives CASSGSRLLYEQYF.

In this sample, this clonotype turned up many times. The chain recombines TRBV6-1 with TRBJ1-2, with D perhaps matching TRBD1 (5 bases). CDR3 size: 15 residues. V lost 6 bases and J 1 base, leaving 15 bases between the germline ends. Germline V gives CDR1 MNHNS, CDR2 SASEGT. The CDR3: CASRTGRGGNYGYTF. The CDR3 region has the DNA TGTGCCAGCAGGACCGGTAGGGGAGGTAACTATGGCTACACCTTC.

This clonotype has only a few counts. The genes are TRBV12-3 or TRBV12-4 and TRBJ2-7; D remains ambiguous. V lost 3 bases and J lost 1, with 10 bases in between. This CDR3 spans 14 amino acids. CDR3 DNA sequence: TGTGCCAGCAGTTTGTACCCTCCATCCTACGAGCAGTACTTC. Translation gives CASSLYPPSYEQYF.

The chain carries TRBV29-1 and TRBJ2-3; TRBD2 matches at 11 bases. CDR3 size: 16 residues. Germline V gene lookup returns CDR1 SQVTM and CDR2 ANQGSEA. The CDR3 loop reads CSAQGLADSSTDTQYF. The CDR3 DNA reads as TGCAGTGCTCAGGGACTAGCGGATTCTAGCACAGATACGCAGTATTTT.

This clonotype has just a few counts. This rearrangement joins TRBV5-1 to TRBJ2-3; unclear D gene. The V gene's germline CDR1 is SGHRS and CDR2 YFSETQ. Trimming shortened V by 7 bases and J by 0 bases, and 15 bases separated the two germline ends. The CDR3 loop spans 15 amino acids. DNA for the CDR3: TGCGCCAGCGCGCCGGGCGCCTCTAGCACAGATACGCAGTATTTT. Translating gives CASAPGASSTDTQYF.